The 32 T cell receptor beta chains below come from one sample, sequenced in a study of cytomegalovirus exposure and HLA in healthy donors. A multiplex PCR was run with 60 Vbeta primers and 13 Jbeta primers. The data were produced by immunoSEQ multiplex PCR, yet TCRdb's version contains in-frame clones alone and is incomplete. The data show around 120,000 clones, approximately 81% seen once. The sequenced sample was PBMCs. All receptors come from a man aged 30-40 years in good health and CMV-seropositive.

This clone was observed a handful of times. The chain carries TRBV9 and TRBJ2-3; the match to TRBD2 covers 14 bases. After removal of 4 bases from V and 0 bases from J, the junction contained 10 bases not matched to a gene. In germline, CDR1 is SGDLS, CDR2 YYNGEE. CDR3 length: 19 amino acids. CDR3 in amino acids: CASSSVPGLAGVSTDTQYF. The CDR3 bases are TGTGCCAGCAGCTCAGTTCCGGGACTAGCGGGGGTTAGCACAGATACGCAGTATTTT.

The genes are TRBV15 and TRBJ2-5; unclear D gene. The CDR3 is 12 amino acids. From germline, CDR1 is LNHNV and CDR2 YYDKDF (reference sequence). With 8 bases removed from V and 5 bases from J, the gap between germline ends came to 12 bases. The CDR3 DNA sequence: TGTGCCACCTCGGTTGTCCATGAGACCCAGTACTTC. Its translation: CATSVVHETQYF.

With regard to this clone: The junction differs from germline at one of its ends, possibly a read error. V gene TRBV23-1 combines with J gene TRBJ2-4, with D tentatively TRBD1 (8 bases). TRBV23-1 is placed among ORFs of uncertain function. The CDR3 is made up of 18 amino acids. The CDR3 DNA is TGCGCCAGCAGTCCGACGGACAGGGAGGGAAACTCCAAAAACAGTCAGTACTTC. Protein product: CASSPTDREGNSKNSQYF.

A few counts support this clone. The rearrangement joins TRBV18 to TRBJ1-2; 8 bases match TRBD1. There are 15 residues in the CDR3. Germline CDR1 KGHSH, CDR2 LQKENI. The V and J ends lost 4 bases and 4 bases, in that order; junction bases with no gene match: 8. The CDR3 here is CASSRATGAGYGYTF. CDR3 DNA: TGTGCCAGCTCACGGGCGACAGGGGCGGGCTATGGCTACACCTTC.

The V and J genes are TRBV5-1 and TRBJ2-5; 12 nucleotides agree with TRBD2. J lost 0 bases, V lost 3 bases, and 6 bases had no gene match. CDR3 size: 17 residues. Germline lookup yields CDR1 SGHRS and CDR2 YFSETQ. The CDR3 DNA sequence: TGCGCCAGCAGCTCCCGACTAGCGGGGGCCGACCAAGAGACCCAGTACTTC. Translation: CASSSRLAGADQETQYF.

The chain carries TRBV7-8 and TRBJ2-1, with TRBD2 matching 7 bases. The V and J ends lost 4 bases and 7 bases, in that order; junction bases with no gene match: 7. The germline V gene encodes CDR1 SGHVS and CDR2 FQNEAQ. The CDR3 runs 14 residues. DNA for the CDR3: TGTGCCAGCAGCTCCCAGCGGGGTGGGAATGAGCAGTTCTTC. The encoded protein is CASSSQRGGNEQFF.

The chain uses TRBV5-1 and TRBJ2-3; 10 bases line up with TRBD1. This CDR3 contains 15 residues. Looked up from germline, CDR1 is SGHRS and CDR2 is YFSETQ. J lost 4 bases, V lost 1 base, and 3 bases had no gene match. The CDR3 sequence: CASSLRDRGADTQYF. CDR3 bases: TGCGCCAGCAGCTTGAGGGACAGGGGTGCAGATACGCAGTATTTT.

The chain uses TRBV2 and TRBJ1-5; D gene uncertain. V lost 4 bases, J lost 3 bases, and 10 bases lay in between. In germline, CDR1 is SNHLY, CDR2 FYNNEI. This CDR3 contains 14 residues. CDR3 DNA sequence: TGTGCCAGCAGTGGACCGAGCGACAATCAGCCCCAGCATTTT. Encoded protein: CASSGPSDNQPQHF.

This clone was seen a single time. The chain couples TRBV11-2 to TRBJ1-4; possibly TRBD1 for D (5 bases). V was pared by 5 bases and J by 0 bases, with 22 bases between. The CDR3 length is 19 residues. The germline CDR1 and CDR2 sequences are SGHAT and FQNNGV. CDR3 sequence reads: CASSPHRTGALATNEKLFF. For the CDR3, the DNA is TGTGCCAGCAGCCCCCACCGTACAGGAGCTCTTGCAACTAATGAAAAACTGTTTTTT.

The chain joins TRBV5-1 to TRBJ2-5, with 10 bases matching TRBD1. V dropped 3 bases and J dropped 5; count of bases not matched to a gene: 7. The CDR3 totals 15 residues. In germline, CDR1 is SGHRS, CDR2 YFSETQ. The chain's CDR3 is CASSSWPGQGETQYF. The CDR3 nucleotides read TGCGCCAGCAGCTCATGGCCGGGACAGGGGGAGACCCAGTACTTC.

The chain links TRBV30 to TRBJ1-4; TRBD1 agrees at 7 bases. After removal of 2 bases from V and 8 bases from J, the junction contained 8 bases not matched to a gene. The CDR3 length is 14 residues. CDR1 GTSNPN and CDR2 SVGIG come from the germline V gene (reference sequence). The CDR3 is CAWSIGRGAEKLFF. The CDR3 bases are TGTGCCTGGAGTATAGGCAGGGGGGCGGAAAAACTGTTTTTT. The complete variable domain, with remaining parts taken from reference TRBV30 and TRBJ1-4, reads SQTIHQWPATLVQPVGSPLSLECTVEGTSNPNLYWYRQAAGRGLQLLFYSVGIGQISSEVPQNLSASRPQDRQFILSSKKLLLSDSGFYLCAWSIGRGAEKLFFGSGTQLSVL.

V gene TRBV4-3 combines with J gene TRBJ2-3, with 10 bases aligning to TRBD2. The trim removed 1 base at V and 4 bases at J, leaving 2 bases unmatched. Germline V gene lookup returns CDR1 LGHNA and CDR2 YSLEER. CDR3 size: 15 residues. The CDR3 is CASSQASGSSDTQYF. CDR3 in DNA: TGCGCCAGCAGCCAAGCTAGCGGGAGTTCAGATACGCAGTATTTT.

The gene calls are TRBV6-1 and TRBJ2-7; 11 nucleotides align to TRBD1. This CDR3 is 15 amino acids long. Per germline, CDR1 MNHNS and CDR2 SASEGT. The trim removed 4 bases at V and 4 bases at J, leaving 6 bases unmatched. The CDR3 loop reads CASSALGQGAYEQYF. The CDR3 DNA follows: TGTGCCAGCAGTGCACTTGGACAGGGGGCGTACGAGCAGTACTTC.

V and J are TRBV5-1 and TRBJ2-1, with 9 bases lining up with TRBD1. CDR1 and CDR2 (germline): SGHRS, YFSETQ. Trimming cost V 0 bases and J 5 bases; bases outside gene matches: 3. The CDR3 spans 15 residues. This CDR3 is CASSLGTGDHNEQFF. The DNA for the CDR3 is TGCGCCAGCAGCTTGGGGACAGGGGACCACAATGAGCAGTTCTTC.

With regard to this clone: Other DNA sequences in this specimen translate into the identical CDR3. V is TRBV4-3 and J is TRBJ2-1; D perhaps matches TRBD2 (5 bases). Trimming cost V 6 bases and J 6 bases, with 18 bases left between them. CDR1 is LGHNA, CDR2 YSLEER, per germline. There are 15 residues in the CDR3. As DNA, the CDR3 is TGCGCCAGCAGTCCTTTGAAGGGAGTTGGCAATGAGCAGTTCTTC. Translation: CASSPLKGVGNEQFF.

The chain is built from TRBV11-3 and TRBJ2-3, with 9 bases fitting TRBD2. The germline V gene encodes CDR1 SGHNT and CDR2 YENEEA. Trimming cost V 6 bases and J 1 base; bases outside gene matches: 5. The length of the CDR3 is 15 residues. CDR3 sequence: CASRPSGGRTDTQYF. CDR3 coding DNA: TGTGCCAGCAGACCGAGCGGGGGGCGCACAGATACGCAGTATTTT.

The chain combines TRBV6-1 with TRBJ1-2, with 9 nucleotides matching TRBD1. CDR1 MNHNS and CDR2 SASEGT come from the germline V gene. The CDR3 is made up of 14 amino acids. Losses at the gene ends were 5 bases for V and 4 bases for J; bases not matched to a gene: 5. CDR3 residues: CASSRDRGGYGYTF. The CDR3 nucleotides are TGTGCCAGCAGTCGAGACAGGGGGGGCTATGGCTACACCTTC.

The chain uses TRBV25-1 and TRBJ1-1; D gene unclear. The CDR3 totals 15 residues. V lost 6 bases and J 4 bases, leaving 18 bases between the germline ends. Per germline, CDR1 MGHDK and CDR2 SYGVNS. The CDR3: CASSDGLSWGTEAFF. CDR3 coding DNA: TGTGCCAGCAGCGACGGACTTTCGTGGGGCACTGAAGCTTTCTTT.

This clone has just a few counts. V and J are TRBV18 and TRBJ2-7, with 9 nucleotides matching TRBD1. Germline V gene sequence: CDR1 KGHSH, CDR2 LQKENI. The J segment lost 5 bases and the V segment lost 1 base, leaving 6 bases of the junction unmatched. The CDR3 is 15 amino acids. CDR3 bases: TGTGCCAGCTCACCACAAAACAGGGGGCAAGACGAGCAGTACTTC. Its protein is CASSPQNRGQDEQYF.

The genes are TRBV10-3 and TRBJ1-2; D call uncertain. This CDR3 spans 12 amino acids. With 8 bases removed from V and 2 bases from J, the gap between germline ends came to 9 bases. Germline V gene lookup returns CDR1 ENHRY and CDR2 SYGVKD. CDR3 bases: TGTGCCATCCGACGGGAGAACTATGGCTACACCTTC. The encoded protein is CAIRRENYGYTF.

A note on this clone: Other DNA sequences from this sample encode an identical CDR3 as well. The chain is built from TRBV6-1 and TRBJ1-1, with D unresolved. Germline CDR1 reads MNHNS; CDR2 reads SASEGT. Trimming shortened V by 3 bases and J by 1 base, and 6 bases separated the two germline ends. The CDR3 runs to 13 residues. The CDR3 DNA sequence: TGTGCCAGCAGTGAGGCAGAGAACACTGAAGCTTTCTTT. This sequence encodes CASSEAENTEAFF.

The chain combines TRBV6-4 with TRBJ2-1; maybe TRBD1 (7 bases). This CDR3 comprises 13 residues. Germline CDR1 is MRHNA and CDR2 is SNTAGT. The ends were cut back, 8 bases at V and 5 bases at J, with 13 bases in the middle. The CDR3 DNA follows: TGTGCCAGCTCCAGGGGGGCCCACAATGAGCAGTTCTTC. Amino acid sequence: CASSRGAHNEQFF.

The gene calls are TRBV13 and TRBJ2-3; 11 bases line up with TRBD2. The CDR3 has 15 residues. The germline V gene has CDR1 PRHDT and CDR2 FYEKMQ (reference sequence). With V trimmed by 5 bases and J by 9 bases, 10 bases remained unmatched. The CDR3 sequence: CASSAYSGGALTQYF. For the CDR3, the DNA is TGTGCCAGCAGCGCCTATAGCGGGGGGGCTTTGACGCAGTATTTT. Full variable domain (missing parts from reference TRBV13 and TRBJ2-3): AAGVIQSPRHLIKEKRETATLKCYPIPRHDTVYWYQQGPGQDPQFLISFYEKMQSDKGSIPDRFSAQQFSDYHSELNMSSLELGDSALYFCASSAYSGGALTQYFGPGTRLTVL.

This chain links TRBV6-1 with TRBJ2-5; D unclear. The J call may be mistaken, given a closer DNA end match to TRBJ2-7. Per germline, CDR1 MNHNS and CDR2 SASEGT. The CDR3 loop spans 14 amino acids. The CDR3 loop reads CASSEARLLYEQYF. The DNA for the CDR3 is TGTGCCAGCAGTGAAGCGCGCCTGTTATACGAGCAGTACTTC.

The chain combines TRBV10-3 with TRBJ2-5, with a tentative D call TRBD1 (5 bases). The germline V gene encodes CDR1 ENHRY and CDR2 SYGVKD. The V end lost 0 bases, the J end lost 6 bases, and 14 bases lay between the germline ends. The CDR3 extends over 15 amino acids. The CDR3 DNA is TGTGCCATCAGTGAGTCAGGGGCTAGAGCGAAGACCCAGTACTTC. It yields the protein CAISESGARAKTQYF.

The chain combines TRBV5-4 with TRBJ2-7; TRBD2 matches 11 bases. Germline trimming cut 4 bases from V and 5 bases from J; bases unmatched to any gene: 8. The CDR3 is made up of 15 amino acids. Germline-derived CDR1 and CDR2 are SGHNT and YYREEE (reference sequence). CDR3 sequence reads: CASSRTSGSSDEQYF. The DNA for the CDR3 is TGTGCCAGCAGCCGAACTAGCGGGAGCAGCGACGAGCAGTACTTC.

In its sample, this clone was seen a few times. This sequence joins TRBV6-6 and TRBJ2-7; TRBD1 matches 10 bases. CDR1 is MNHNY and CDR2 is SVGAGI in the germline V gene (reference sequence). V dropped 6 bases and J dropped 3; count of bases not matched to a gene: 5. The CDR3 contains 14 residues. In DNA, the CDR3 is TGTGCCAGCAGGGGCGGGGACAGGGGCTACGAGCAGTACTTC. As protein: CASRGGDRGYEQYF.

This clone was picked up a small number of times. V gene TRBV5-1 combines with J gene TRBJ2-2; TRBD1 matches at 10 bases. The CDR3 is 16 residues long. V dropped 1 base and J dropped 8; count of bases not matched to a gene: 8. CDR1 is SGHRS and CDR2 is YFSETQ in the germline V gene. The CDR3 DNA is TGCGCCAGCAGCTTGCGAGAGACAGGGGGCGCTGGGGAGCTGTTTTTT. Translated, it gives CASSLRETGGAGELFF.

In this sample, this clone turned up once. The chain uses TRBV5-8 and TRBJ2-1; tentative D call: TRBD1 (6 bases). Germline values: CDR1 SGHTS, CDR2 YDEGEE. Trimming pared 4 bases from V and 8 bases from J, leaving 16 bases between. This CDR3 spans 14 amino acids. CDR3 sequence: CASSRYRVGDEQFF. CDR3 DNA sequence: TGTGCCAGCAGCAGATACAGGGTGGGCGATGAGCAGTTCTTC.

This chain joins TRBV10-3 and TRBJ2-6; D is unresolved. Trimming removed 3 bases at V and 0 bases at J, with 9 bases between. Germline-derived CDR1 and CDR2 are ENHRY and SYGVKD. The length of the CDR3 is 16 residues. The CDR3, as DNA: TGTGCCATCAGTGAACCGCGAAACTCTGGGGCCAACGTCCTGACTTTC. Translated, it gives CAISEPRNSGANVLTF.

This chain connects TRBV19 to TRBJ2-5; 11 nucleotides line up with TRBD2. V lost 2 bases and J lost 4; bases outside the gene matches: 12. Germline-derived CDR1 and CDR2 are LNHDA and SQIVND (reference sequence). The CDR3 consists of 18 residues. The CDR3, as DNA: TGTGCCAGTAGTATAAATGGTGGTAGCGGGGGGGCCGGAGAGACCCAGTACTTC. Protein sequence: CASSINGGSGGAGETQYF.

The chain is built from TRBV9 and TRBJ2-2, with D unresolved. Germline lookup yields CDR1 SGDLS and CDR2 YYNGEE. The ends were cut back, 4 bases at V and 3 bases at J, with 7 bases in the middle. The CDR3 length is 13 residues. CDR3 nucleotides: TGTGCCAGCAGCCCACAGTACACCGGGGAGCTGTTTTTT. Its protein is CASSPQYTGELFF. Full variable domain (missing parts from reference TRBV9 and TRBJ2-2): DSGVTQTPKHLITATGQRVTLRCSPRSGDLSVYWYQQSLDQGLQFLIQYYNGEERAKGNILERFSAQQFPDLHSELNLSSLELGDSALYFCASSPQYTGELFFGEGSRLTVL.